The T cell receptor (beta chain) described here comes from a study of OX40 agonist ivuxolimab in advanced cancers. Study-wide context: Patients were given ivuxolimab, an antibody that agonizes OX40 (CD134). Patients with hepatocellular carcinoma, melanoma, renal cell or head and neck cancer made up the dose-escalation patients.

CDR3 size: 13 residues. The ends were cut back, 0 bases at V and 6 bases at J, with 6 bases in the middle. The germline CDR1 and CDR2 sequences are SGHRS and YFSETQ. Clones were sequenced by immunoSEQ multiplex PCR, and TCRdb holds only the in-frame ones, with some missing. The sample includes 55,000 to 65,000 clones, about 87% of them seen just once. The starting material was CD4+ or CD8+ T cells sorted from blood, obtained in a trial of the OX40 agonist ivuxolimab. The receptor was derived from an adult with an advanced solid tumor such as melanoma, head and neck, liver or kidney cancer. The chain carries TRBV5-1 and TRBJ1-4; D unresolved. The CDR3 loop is CASSLEADEKLFF. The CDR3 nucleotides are TGCGCCAGCAGCTTGGAGGCGGATGAAAAACTGTTTTTT.